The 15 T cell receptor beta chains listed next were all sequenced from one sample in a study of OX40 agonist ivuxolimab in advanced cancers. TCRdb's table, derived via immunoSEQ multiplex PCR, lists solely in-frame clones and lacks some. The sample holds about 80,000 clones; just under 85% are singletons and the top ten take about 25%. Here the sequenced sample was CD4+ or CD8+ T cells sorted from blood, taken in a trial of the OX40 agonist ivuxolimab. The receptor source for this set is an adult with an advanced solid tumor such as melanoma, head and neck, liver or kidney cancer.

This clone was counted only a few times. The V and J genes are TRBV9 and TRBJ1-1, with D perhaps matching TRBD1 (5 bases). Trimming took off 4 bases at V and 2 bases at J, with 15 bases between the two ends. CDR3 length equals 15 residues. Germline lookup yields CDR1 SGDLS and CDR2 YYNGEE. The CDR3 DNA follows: TGTGCCAGCAGCCCCGGATTGGGGGATAACACTGAAGCTTTCTTT. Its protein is CASSPGLGDNTEAFF.

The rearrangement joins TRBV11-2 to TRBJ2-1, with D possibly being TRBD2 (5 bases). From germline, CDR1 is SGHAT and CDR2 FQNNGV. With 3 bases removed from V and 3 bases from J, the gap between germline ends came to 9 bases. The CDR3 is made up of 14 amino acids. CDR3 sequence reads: CASSLMDFYNEQFF. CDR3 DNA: TGTGCCAGCAGCTTGATGGACTTCTACAATGAGCAGTTCTTC.

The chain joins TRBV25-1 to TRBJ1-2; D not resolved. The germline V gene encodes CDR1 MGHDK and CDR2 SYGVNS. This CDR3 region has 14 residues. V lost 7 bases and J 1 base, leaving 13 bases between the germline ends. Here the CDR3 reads CASTGTAVNYGYTF. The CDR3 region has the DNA TGTGCCAGCACCGGAACAGCGGTTAACTATGGCTACACCTTC.

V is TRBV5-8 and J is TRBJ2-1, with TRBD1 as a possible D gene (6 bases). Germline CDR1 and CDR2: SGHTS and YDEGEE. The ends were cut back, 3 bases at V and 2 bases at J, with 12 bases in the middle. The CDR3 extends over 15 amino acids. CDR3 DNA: TGTGCCAGCAGCTCCTACAGGGTAACCTACAATGAGCAGTTCTTC. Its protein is CASSSYRVTYNEQFF.

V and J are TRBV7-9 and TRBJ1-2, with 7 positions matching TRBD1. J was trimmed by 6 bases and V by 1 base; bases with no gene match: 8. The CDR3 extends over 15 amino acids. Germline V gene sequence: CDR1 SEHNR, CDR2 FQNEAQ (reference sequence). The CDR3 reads CASSLGSRGRDGYTF. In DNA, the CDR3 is TGTGCCAGCAGCTTAGGCAGCAGGGGGAGGGATGGCTACACCTTC.

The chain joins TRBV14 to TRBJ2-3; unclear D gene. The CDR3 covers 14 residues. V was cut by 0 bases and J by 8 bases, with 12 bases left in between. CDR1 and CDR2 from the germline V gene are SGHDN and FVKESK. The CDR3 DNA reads TGTGCCAGCAGCCAAGACCAGTTCCCCGGTACGCAGTATTTT. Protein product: CASSQDQFPGTQYF.

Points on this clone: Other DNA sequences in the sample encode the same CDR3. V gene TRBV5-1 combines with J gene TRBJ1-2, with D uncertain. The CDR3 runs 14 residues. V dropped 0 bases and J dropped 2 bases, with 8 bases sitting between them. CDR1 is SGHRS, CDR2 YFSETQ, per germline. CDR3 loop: CASSLETPNYGYTF. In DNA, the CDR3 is TGCGCCAGCAGCTTGGAAACACCAAACTATGGCTACACCTTC.

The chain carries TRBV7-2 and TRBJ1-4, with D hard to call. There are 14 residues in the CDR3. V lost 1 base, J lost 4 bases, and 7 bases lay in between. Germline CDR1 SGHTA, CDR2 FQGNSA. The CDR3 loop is CASSLVGYNEKLFF. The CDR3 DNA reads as TGTGCCAGCAGCTTAGTGGGATATAATGAAAAACTGTTTTTT.

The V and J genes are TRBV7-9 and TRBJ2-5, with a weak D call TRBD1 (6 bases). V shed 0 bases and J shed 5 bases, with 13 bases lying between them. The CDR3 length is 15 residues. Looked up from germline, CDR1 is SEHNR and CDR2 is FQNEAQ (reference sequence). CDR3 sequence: CASSLAGRGAETQYF. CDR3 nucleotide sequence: TGTGCCAGCAGCTTAGCGGGCAGGGGCGCGGAGACCCAGTACTTC.

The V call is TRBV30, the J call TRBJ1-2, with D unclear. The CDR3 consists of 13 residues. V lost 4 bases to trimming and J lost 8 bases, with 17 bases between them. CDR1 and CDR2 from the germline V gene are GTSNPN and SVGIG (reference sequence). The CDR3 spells CAWTSGPDRGYTF. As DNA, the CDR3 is TGTGCCTGGACCTCCGGACCGGATCGCGGCTACACCTTC.

The CDR3: CASTSHQGDREQYF. The DNA of the CDR3 is TGTGCCAGCACCAGCCACCAGGGGGATCGCGAGCAGTACTTC. This chain uses TRBV6-5 with TRBJ2-7; 7 positions agree with TRBD1. This CDR3 comprises 14 residues. Germline V gives CDR1 MNHEY, CDR2 SVGAGI. The junction had 12 bases not matched to a gene; V was cut back by 7 bases and J by 6 bases.

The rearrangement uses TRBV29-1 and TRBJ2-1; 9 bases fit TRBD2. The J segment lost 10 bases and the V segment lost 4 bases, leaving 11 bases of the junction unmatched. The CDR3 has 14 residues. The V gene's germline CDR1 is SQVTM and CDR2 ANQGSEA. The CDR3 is CSVAAVAGVREQFF. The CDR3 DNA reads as TGCAGCGTTGCGGCGGTAGCGGGAGTGAGAGAGCAGTTCTTC.

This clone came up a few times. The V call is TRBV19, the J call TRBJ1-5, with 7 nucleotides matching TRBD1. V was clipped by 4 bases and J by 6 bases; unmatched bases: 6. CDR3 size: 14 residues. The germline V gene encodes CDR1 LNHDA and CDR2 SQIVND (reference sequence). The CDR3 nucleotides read TGTGCCAGTAGTAGTCAGGGGGACGGTCAGCCCCAGCATTTT. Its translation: CASSSQGDGQPQHF.

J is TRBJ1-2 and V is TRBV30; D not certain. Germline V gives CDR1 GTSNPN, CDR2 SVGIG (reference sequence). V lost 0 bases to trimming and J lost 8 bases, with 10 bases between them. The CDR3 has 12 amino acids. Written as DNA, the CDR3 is TGTGCCTGGAGTGTAACGGTGATAGGCTACACCTTC. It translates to CAWSVTVIGYTF.

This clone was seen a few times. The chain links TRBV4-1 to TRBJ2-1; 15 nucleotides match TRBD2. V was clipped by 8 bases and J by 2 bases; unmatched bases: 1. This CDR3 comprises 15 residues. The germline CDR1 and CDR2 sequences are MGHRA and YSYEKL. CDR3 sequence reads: CASGTSGGTYNEQFF. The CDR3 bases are TGCGCCAGCGGGACTAGCGGGGGGACCTACAATGAGCAGTTCTTC.